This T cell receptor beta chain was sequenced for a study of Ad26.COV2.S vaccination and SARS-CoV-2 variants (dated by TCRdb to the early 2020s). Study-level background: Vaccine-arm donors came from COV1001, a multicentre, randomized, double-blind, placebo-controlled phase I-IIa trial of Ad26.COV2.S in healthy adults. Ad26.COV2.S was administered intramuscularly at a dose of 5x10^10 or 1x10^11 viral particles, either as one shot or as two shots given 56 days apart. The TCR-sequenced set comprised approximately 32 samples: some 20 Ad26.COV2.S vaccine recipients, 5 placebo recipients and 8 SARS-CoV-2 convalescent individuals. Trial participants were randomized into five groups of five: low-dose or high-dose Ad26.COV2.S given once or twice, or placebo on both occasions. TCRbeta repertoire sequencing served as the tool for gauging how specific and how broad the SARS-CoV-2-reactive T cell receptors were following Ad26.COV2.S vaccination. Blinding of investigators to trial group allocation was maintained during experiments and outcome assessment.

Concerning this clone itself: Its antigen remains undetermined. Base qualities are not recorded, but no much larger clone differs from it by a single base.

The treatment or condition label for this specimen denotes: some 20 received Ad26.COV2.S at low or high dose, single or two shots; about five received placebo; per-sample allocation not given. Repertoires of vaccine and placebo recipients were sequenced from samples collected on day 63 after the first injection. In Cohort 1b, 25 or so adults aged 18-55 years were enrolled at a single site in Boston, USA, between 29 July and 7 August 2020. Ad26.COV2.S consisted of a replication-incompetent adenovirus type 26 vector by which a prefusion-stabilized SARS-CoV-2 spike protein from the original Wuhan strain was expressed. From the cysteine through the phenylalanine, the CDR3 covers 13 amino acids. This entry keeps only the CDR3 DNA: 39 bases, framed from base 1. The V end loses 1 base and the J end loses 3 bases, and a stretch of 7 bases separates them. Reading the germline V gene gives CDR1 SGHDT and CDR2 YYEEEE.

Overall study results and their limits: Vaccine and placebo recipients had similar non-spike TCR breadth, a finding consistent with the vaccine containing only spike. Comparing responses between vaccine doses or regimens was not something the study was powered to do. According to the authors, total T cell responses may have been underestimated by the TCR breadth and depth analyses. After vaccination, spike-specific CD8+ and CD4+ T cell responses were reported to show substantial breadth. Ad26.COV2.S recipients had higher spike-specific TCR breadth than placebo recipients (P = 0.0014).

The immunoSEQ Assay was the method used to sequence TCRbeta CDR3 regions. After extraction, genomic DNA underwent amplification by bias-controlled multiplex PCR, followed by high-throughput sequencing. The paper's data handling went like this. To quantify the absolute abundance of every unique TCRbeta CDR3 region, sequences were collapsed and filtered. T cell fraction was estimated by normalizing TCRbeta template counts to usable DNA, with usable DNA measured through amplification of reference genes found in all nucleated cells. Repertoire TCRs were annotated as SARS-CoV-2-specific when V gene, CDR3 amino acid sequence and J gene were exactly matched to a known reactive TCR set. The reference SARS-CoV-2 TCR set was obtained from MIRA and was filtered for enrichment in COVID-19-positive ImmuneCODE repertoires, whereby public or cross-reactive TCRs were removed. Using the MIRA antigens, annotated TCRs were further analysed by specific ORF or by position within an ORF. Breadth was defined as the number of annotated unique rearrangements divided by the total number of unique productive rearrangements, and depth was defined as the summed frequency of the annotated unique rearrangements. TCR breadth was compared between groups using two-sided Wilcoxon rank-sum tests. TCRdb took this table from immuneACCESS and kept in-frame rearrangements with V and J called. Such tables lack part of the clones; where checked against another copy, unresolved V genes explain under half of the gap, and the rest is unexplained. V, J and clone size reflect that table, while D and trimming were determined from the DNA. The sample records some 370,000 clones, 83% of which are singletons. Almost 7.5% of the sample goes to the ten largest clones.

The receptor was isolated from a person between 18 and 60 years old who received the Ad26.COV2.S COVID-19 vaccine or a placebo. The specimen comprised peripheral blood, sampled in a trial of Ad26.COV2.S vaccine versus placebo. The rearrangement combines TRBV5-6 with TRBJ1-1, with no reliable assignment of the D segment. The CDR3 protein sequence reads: CASSLMSDTEAFF. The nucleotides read TGTGCCAGCAGCTTGATGTCGGACACTGAAGCTTTCTTT.